Reported below is one T cell receptor (beta chain). Its antigen is unidentified. The data originate from a study of T cell responses to AZD1222 COVID-19 vaccine. Trimming shortened V by 5 bases and J by 0 bases, and 11 bases separated the two germline ends. The CDR3 is made up of 16 amino acids. The germline gives CDR1 SGHTA, CDR2 FQGNSA. Whole-study findings and limits: Without day 14 samples, only post-peak T cell repertoires were studied. Just 6 or 7 AZD1222 recipients were seropositive at baseline. Females made up more of the donors, who were largely white British, and clonal diversity may have come out too low.

The protocol was immunoSEQ multiplex PCR, while the TCRdb copy is restricted to in-frame clones and leaves out a portion. The table records some 99,000 clones, 70% to 90% of them present only once. The material sequenced was peripheral blood, taken on day 0 of AZD1222 vaccination. This TCR was sampled from an adult in good health. The J gene is TRBJ1-6, the V gene TRBV7-2, with unresolved D. The CDR3 loop reads CASSNTGGSYNSPLHF. Written as DNA, the CDR3 is TGTGCCAGCAGCAACACCGGCGGCTCCTATAATTCACCCCTCCACTTT.